The clone carrying this T cell receptor beta chain was detected only a few times. The data were obtained in a study of human T cells and chemical hapten exposure. Germline-derived CDR1 and CDR2 are SNHLY and FYNNEI. The CDR3 consists of 15 residues. V was pared by 2 bases and J by 2 bases, with 2 bases of the junction left unmatched. Stated time point: patch test 3, about 24 weeks after DPC sensitization. Treatment denoted: therapeutic diphenylcyclopropenone sensitization with weekly scalp DPC. TCRdb redid the calling of the RACE reads with MiXCR, one entry per CDR3 protein. This table has about 82,000 distinct CDR3 sequences, 10% to 15% appearing once.

This chain uses TRBV2 with TRBJ2-2; TRBD2 matches 7 bases. The source of this sequence is a woman aged 45-65 years with alopecia areata. Some clones in this sample may be carry-over from other donors' samples. The sequencing here drew on whole blood, taken in connection with sensitization to the hapten diphenylcyclopropenone (DPC). The CDR3 DNA reads as TGTGCCAGCAGTGAACTAGCGGCTAACACCGGGGAGCTGTTTTTT. Translated, it gives CASSELAANTGELFF. Using reference TRBV2 and TRBJ2-2 for the parts outside the CDR3, the full variable domain is EPEVTQTPSHQVTQMGQEVILRCVPISNHLYFYWYRQILGQKVEFLVSFYNNEISEKSEIFDDQFSVERPDGSNFTLKIRSTKLEDSAMYFCASSELAANTGELFFGEGSRLTVL.